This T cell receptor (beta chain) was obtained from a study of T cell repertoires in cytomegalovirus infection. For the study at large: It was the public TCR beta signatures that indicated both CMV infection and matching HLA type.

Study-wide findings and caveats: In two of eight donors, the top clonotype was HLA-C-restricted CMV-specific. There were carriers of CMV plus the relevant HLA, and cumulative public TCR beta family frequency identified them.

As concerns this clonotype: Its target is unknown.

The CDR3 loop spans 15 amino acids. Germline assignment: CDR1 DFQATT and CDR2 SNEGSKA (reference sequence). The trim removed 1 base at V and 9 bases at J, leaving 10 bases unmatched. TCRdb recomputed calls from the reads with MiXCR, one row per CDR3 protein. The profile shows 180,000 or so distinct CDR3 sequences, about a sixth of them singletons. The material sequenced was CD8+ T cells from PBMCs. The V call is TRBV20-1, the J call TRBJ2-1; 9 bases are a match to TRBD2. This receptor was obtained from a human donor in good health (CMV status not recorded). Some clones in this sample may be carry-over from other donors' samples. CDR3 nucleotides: TGCAGTGCTAGAGGTGCACAGCGGGGGGTCGGTGAGCAGTTCTTC. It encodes CSARGAQRGVGEQFF.